This T cell receptor beta chain appears in the sequencing data of a study of PD-1 blockade in classical Hodgkin lymphoma. Study-level points and caveats: Excluded were patients who started nivolumab under 1 year after ASCT, a group that had lower diversity. Why the repertoires differ is still unclear, perhaps disease activity or prior therapy.

Trimming removed 4 bases from V and 6 bases from J, with 16 bases in between. Germline assignment: CDR1 SGHKS and CDR2 YYEKEE (reference sequence). This CDR3 region has 14 residues. Method: immunoSEQ multiplex PCR; TCRdb's copy keeps in-frame clones and lacks some. The sample lists 15,000 to 20,000 clones; roughly 77% were seen once. All patients relapsed after autologous stem cell transplantation, and brentuximab vedotin exposure varied. When best responses were assessed, they were complete response, partial response or progressive disease. With respect to this clone: Its antigen is as yet unknown.

The TCR originated in a human donor with classical Hodgkin lymphoma. The sample in question was peripheral blood mononuclear cells (PBMCs), obtained before the second cycle of nivolumab. The V call is TRBV5-5, the J call TRBJ1-1, with D possibly TRBD1 on 5 matching bases. CDR3 sequence: CASSKMDKFAEAFF. CDR3 DNA: TGTGCCAGCAGCAAGATGGACAAGTTCGCTGAAGCTTTCTTT.